This TCR beta chain was sequenced during a study of CD8+ T cells in alopecia areata. Overall study results and limits: Scalp and blood retained many expanded lesional clones during tofacitinib. Normal scalp showed lower clonality than lesional scalp, especially alopecia totalis/universalis. With patients, TCR sharing proved less clear than in mice, a difference possibly related to HLA.

This CDR3 is built from 14 residues. V shed 6 bases and J shed 5 bases, with 14 bases lying between them. Germline values: CDR1 MNHEY, CDR2 SVGAGI. Regarding treatment: oral pan-JAK inhibitor, 5-10 mg twice daily. To note about this clone: Antigen specificity is unknown.

cDNA prepared by RNA extraction and subsequent reverse transcription served as the template for sequencing. Profiling relied on immunoSEQ multiplex PCR, and the TCRdb table lists in-frame clones only, not all of them. The sample contains roughly 210,000 clones, approximately 40% of which appear only once. Sequencing used CD4+ T cells sorted from blood, obtained around week 37, from a patient treated with tofacitinib. V gene TRBV6-5 combines with J gene TRBJ2-4, with D possibly being TRBD1 (7 bases). The receptor was derived from a human donor with alopecia areata. This chain's CDR3 is CASRTQGGQNIQYF. As DNA, the CDR3 is TGTGCCAGCAGGACGCAGGGGGGCCAAAACATTCAGTACTTC.